Listed below are T cell receptor beta chains from one sample, sequenced in a study of shared clonotypes between healthy human individuals. Clones were sequenced by immunoSEQ multiplex PCR, and TCRdb holds only the in-frame ones, with some missing. The sample gives some 740,000 clones, approximately 92% of which show up once; around 24% is in the top ten. The sample consisted of naive CD8+ T cells sorted from blood. These receptors all stem from a man aged 25 to 45 in good health. Each CDR3 is given with its conserved first and last residue. Each record gives: D gene, clone size, J gene, V gene, CDR3 protein, CDR3 DNA. D genes are given only for firm matches. Size is stated for part of the rows, as once, few or many counts, or as a class when the clone is expanded.

>TRBD1|NA|TRBJ2-5|TRBV6-1
CASSEPGGIILGETQYF
TGTGCCAGCAGTGAGCCAGGGGGAATCATTTTGGGGGAGACCCAGTACTTC
>NA|NA|TRBJ1-2|TRBV29-1
CSVSMSGDYGYTF
TGCAGCGTTTCAATGTCGGGGGACTATGGCTACACCTTC
>NA|NA|TRBJ2-7|TRBV11-2
CASSIRQGGYEQYF
TGTGCCAGCAGCATCAGACAGGGAGGCTACGAGCAGTACTTC
>TRBD1|NA|TRBJ2-1|TRBV6-5
CASSYGQGFDEQFF
TGTGCCAGCAGTTACGGACAGGGGTTCGATGAGCAGTTCTTC
>NA|NA|TRBJ2-6|TRBV4-2
CASSQEPGTVVSGANVLTF
TGTGCCAGCAGCCAAGAGCCGGGGACCGTAGTCTCTGGGGCCAACGTCCTGACTTTC
>NA|once|TRBJ2-3|TRBV11-2
CASSWAGTDTQYF
TGTGCCAGCAGCTGGGCCGGCACAGATACGCAGTATTTT
>TRBD1|NA|TRBJ1-5|TRBV7-9
CASSQWSGGGNQPQHF
TGTGCCAGCAGCCAATGGTCAGGGGGTGGCAATCAGCCCCAGCATTTT
>NA|NA|TRBJ2-1|TRBV27
CASSLSLPRLVRPHEQFF
TGTGCCAGCAGTTTATCCCTACCACGACTAGTCCGCCCCCATGAGCAGTTCTTC
>TRBD1|once|TRBJ2-5|TRBV5-5
CASSLGSQGAGQETQYF
TGTGCCAGCAGCTTGGGGAGCCAGGGGGCAGGCCAAGAGACCCAGTACTTC
>NA|NA|TRBJ2-1|TRBV11-2
CASSPYPQADSSYNEQLF
TGTGCCAGCAGCCCCTACCCTCAAGCGGACAGCTCCTACAATGAGCAGCTCTTC
>NA|NA|TRBJ2-2|TRBV7-3
CASTIDGTNTGELFF
TGTGCCAGCACCATCGACGGCACGAACACCGGGGAGCTGTTTTTT
>NA|NA|TRBJ2-1|TRBV9
CASSVGVRGSYNEQFF
TGTGCCAGCAGCGTAGGGGTACGGGGGTCCTACAATGAGCAGTTCTTC
>TRBD1|NA|TRBJ1-4|TRBV9
CASSLWDSGNEKLFF
TGTGCCAGCAGCTTGTGGGACAGCGGTAATGAAAAACTGTTTTTT
>TRBD1|NA|TRBJ2-7|TRBV19
CASSWTGQSYEQYF
TGTGCCAGTAGTTGGACAGGGCAGTCCTACGAGCAGTACTTC
>TRBD1|NA|TRBJ2-7|TRBV7-6
CASSLATGGNYEQYF
TGTGCCAGCAGCTTAGCGACAGGGGGCAATTACGAGCAGTACTTC
>NA|NA|TRBJ2-7|TRBV29-1
CSVRKASSYEQYF
TGCAGCGTTCGAAAGGCGAGCTCCTACGAGCAGTACTTC
>NA|NA|TRBJ2-3|TRBV9
CASSPRESRGDTQYF
TGTGCCAGCAGCCCAAGGGAGTCCAGGGGAGATACGCAGTATTTT
>NA|once|TRBJ2-7|TRBV29-1
CSVEGGEIYEQYF
TGCAGCGTTGAAGGGGGCGAGATTTACGAGCAGTACTTC
>NA|NA|TRBJ2-5|TRBV7-2
CASSLAAETQYF
TGTGCCAGCAGCTTAGCGGCGGAGACCCAGTACTTC
>NA|NA|TRBJ1-1|TRBV27
CASSLGVYTEAFF
TGTGCCAGCAGTTTAGGAGTATACACTGAAGCTTTCTTT
>TRBD1|NA|TRBJ2-6|TRBV9
CASSTLQGPRSGANVLTF
TGTGCCAGCAGCACGTTACAGGGGCCTCGCTCTGGGGCCAACGTCCTGACTTTC
>TRBD2|NA|TRBJ2-1|TRBV28
CASRPRTSRHNEQFF
TGTGCCAGCAGGCCGAGGACTAGCAGACACAATGAGCAGTTCTTC
>TRBD2|NA|TRBJ2-5|TRBV15
CATSRDSGSTPGETQYF
TGTGCCACCAGCAGAGATAGCGGGTCCACCCCTGGGGAGACCCAGTACTTC
>TRBD2|NA|TRBJ2-3|TRBV10-1
CASSASRPGTSGNTDTQYF
TGCGCCAGCAGTGCCTCTCGCCCCGGGACTAGCGGAAACACAGATACGCAGTATTTT
>NA|NA|TRBJ2-7|TRBV27
CASSLGGNPYEQYF
TGTGCCAGCAGTTTAGGGGGGAACCCCTACGAGCAGTACTTC
>NA|NA|TRBJ2-6|TRBV6-1
CASTPMGTGANVLTF
TGTGCCAGCACCCCGATGGGGACTGGGGCCAACGTCCTGACTTTC
>NA|NA|TRBJ2-7|TRBV9
CASSVGGTAYEQYF
TGTGCCAGCAGCGTAGGAGGGACCGCCTACGAGCAGTACTTC
>NA|NA|TRBJ2-7|TRBV5-1
CASRDETTFEQYF
TGCGCCAGCCGGGACGAGACTACTTTCGAGCAGTACTTC
>TRBD1|NA|TRBJ2-7|TRBV28
CASTFAGTGTEQYF
TGTGCCAGCACTTTTGCGGGGACAGGGACGGAGCAGTACTTC
>NA|few|TRBJ2-7|TRBV11-2
CASSLGRHGDEQYF
TGTGCCAGCAGCTTAGGGCGTCATGGGGACGAGCAGTACTTC
>NA|NA|TRBJ2-7|TRBV7-3
CASSLTEGASYEQYF
TGTGCCAGCAGCTTAACGGAGGGGGCCTCCTACGAGCAGTACTTC
>NA|NA|TRBJ2-1|TRBV5-4
CASSLGGYNEQFF
TGTGCCAGCAGCTTGGGAGGATACAATGAGCAGTTCTTC
>NA|NA|TRBJ1-4|TRBV6-6
CASSYKAAATNEKLFF
TGTGCCAGCAGTTACAAAGCTGCTGCAACTAATGAAAAACTGTTTTTT
>TRBD1|NA|TRBJ2-1|TRBV9
CASSARDRIYNEQFF
TGTGCCAGCAGCGCCCGGGACAGAATATACAATGAGCAGTTCTTC
>TRBD1|NA|TRBJ2-1|TRBV2
CASQGARDEQFF
TGTGCCAGCCAGGGGGCGCGGGATGAGCAGTTCTTC
>TRBD1|once|TRBJ1-5|TRBV27
CASKKWTGDQPQHF
TGTGCCAGCAAGAAATGGACAGGAGATCAGCCCCAGCATTTT
>NA|NA|TRBJ2-5|TRBV2
CASSETSTGETQYF
TGTGCCAGCAGCGAGACTAGTACCGGAGAGACCCAGTACTTC
>NA|NA|TRBJ2-3|TRBV19
CASSISLASTDTQYF
TGTGCCAGTAGTATATCTCTAGCGTCCACAGATACGCAGTATTTT
>TRBD1|once|TRBJ2-7|TRBV7-9
CASGQGAKGQGYEQYF
TGTGCCAGCGGACAGGGCGCAAAGGGACAGGGGTACGAGCAGTACTTC
>NA|NA|TRBJ2-1|TRBV5-1
CASSLETRLSYNEQFF
TGCGCCAGCAGCTTGGAGACTCGCCTTTCCTACAATGAGCAGTTCTTC
>NA|NA|TRBJ2-1|TRBV28
CASSPAGLVEQFF
TGTGCCAGCAGCCCCGCGGGATTGGTTGAGCAGTTCTTC
>NA|once|TRBJ1-1|TRBV7-6
CASSLAGTTEAFF
TGTGCCAGCAGCTTAGCGGGAACAACTGAAGCTTTCTTT
>NA|NA|TRBJ1-1|TRBV4-2
CASSQDQGLRTEAFF
TGTGCCAGCAGCCAAGATCAGGGATTGCGGACTGAAGCTTTCTTT
>NA|NA|TRBJ2-5|TRBV7-9
CASSAASGTQETQYF
TGTGCCAGCAGCGCCGCCTCAGGGACCCAAGAGACCCAGTACTTC
>TRBD2|NA|TRBJ2-7|TRBV7-6
CASSPRGLAGEHYEQYF
TGTGCCAGCAGCCCACGAGGTCTAGCGGGAGAGCACTACGAGCAGTACTTC
>NA|NA|TRBJ2-1|TRBV7-9
CASSSTGNEQFF
TGTGCCAGCAGCTCTACAGGGAATGAGCAGTTCTTC
>NA|NA|TRBJ2-7|TRBV27
CASSYRDTYEQYF
TGTGCCAGCAGTTACAGGGACACCTACGAGCAGTACTTC
>NA|NA|TRBJ2-1|TRBV5-8
CASSARTGYNEQFF
TGTGCCAGCAGCGCCCGAACTGGCTACAATGAGCAGTTCTTC